This T cell receptor beta chain was captured by sequencing in a study of T-cell reconstitution after alpha-beta-depleted transplantation in children (dated by TCRdb to about 2016). Context from the whole study: Using TCR repertoire profiling, the study followed T-cell immune reconstitution in a quantitative way in children after TCRalphabeta/CD19-depleted allogeneic hematopoietic cell transplantation.

The library relied on PCR. The sequencing machine was an Illumina HiSeq 2500. To normalize quantification of the TCRbeta repertoire, the TCR libraries were built with molecular barcoding that relied on unique molecular identifiers. TCRdb reanalyzed the raw reads on its own, using fastp at Q25 for trimming and MiXCR for clone calling, and kept in-frame beta chains. Each CDR3 protein appears once, grouped with its most common genes and DNA. Across this sample there are around 800,000 distinct CDR3 sequences, with less than 20% seen only once. The ten most abundant clones make up about 5% of the sample. What this sample's treatment or condition label stands for: allogeneic hematopoietic cell transplantation with graft depleted of TCRalphabeta T cells and CD19 B cells. Transplant recipients were children who received TCRalphabeta/CD19-depleted allogeneic hematopoietic cell grafts. Broader findings and caveats from the paper: In some patients, the high TCRbeta diversity seen at day 60 was put down to recipient T cells and intrathymic progenitors that had survived conditioning. The frequencies of hyperexpanded clones fell over the following months, and after one year, T-cell counts and TCRbeta diversity were mostly attributed to newly produced T cells. About two months after transplant, the apparently early recovery of alphabetaT-cell counts reportedly depended on just several hundred clones that had expanded rapidly and came from non-depleted graft cells.

This clonotype was recorded many times. Its cognate antigen has yet to be identified. No much larger clone is present one base from it, and per-base qualities are unavailable. The clonotype was recovered from a male patient between 10 and 17 years old who had a stem cell transplant for acute lymphoblastic leukemia, so the T cells may come from the graft donor. Sample: PBMCs, mostly from graft donor cells, taken 360 days after TCRalphabeta/CD19-depleted stem cell transplant.

The CDR3 has the sequence CASSLFFGQYEQYF. The nucleotides are TGTGCCAGCAGCTTGTTTTTCGGACAATACGAGCAGTACTTC. The chain employs TRBV5-5 and TRBJ2-7; the D gene is perhaps TRBD1, on 5 matching bases. The V end loses 1 base and the J end loses 4 bases, and a stretch of 12 bases separates them. There are 14 amino acids in the CDR3, from cysteine to phenylalanine inclusive. The CDR3 DNA has 42 bases and is translated from base 1. From a lookup of the germline V gene (reference sequence), CDR1 and CDR2 are SGHKS and YYEKEE.